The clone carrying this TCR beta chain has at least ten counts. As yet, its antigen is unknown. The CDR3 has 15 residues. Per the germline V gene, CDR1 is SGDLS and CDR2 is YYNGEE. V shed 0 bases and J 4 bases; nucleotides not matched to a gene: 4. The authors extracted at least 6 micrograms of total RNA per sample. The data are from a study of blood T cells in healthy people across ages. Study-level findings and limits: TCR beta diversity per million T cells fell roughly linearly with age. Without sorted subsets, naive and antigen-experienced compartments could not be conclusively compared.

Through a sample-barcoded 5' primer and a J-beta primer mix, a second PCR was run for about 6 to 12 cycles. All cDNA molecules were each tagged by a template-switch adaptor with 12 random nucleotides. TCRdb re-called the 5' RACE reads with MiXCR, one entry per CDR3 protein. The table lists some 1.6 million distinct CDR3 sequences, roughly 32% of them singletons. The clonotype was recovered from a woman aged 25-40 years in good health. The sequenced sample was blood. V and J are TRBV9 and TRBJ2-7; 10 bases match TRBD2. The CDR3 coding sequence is TGTGCCAGCAGCGTAGGGGCTAGCGGGGGATACGAGCAGTACTTC. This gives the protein CASSVGASGGYEQYF. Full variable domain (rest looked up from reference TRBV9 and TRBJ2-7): DSGVTQTPKHLITATGQRVTLRCSPRSGDLSVYWYQQSLDQGLQFLIQYYNGEERAKGNILERFSAQQFPDLHSELNLSSLELGDSALYFCASSVGASGGYEQYFGPGTRLTVT.